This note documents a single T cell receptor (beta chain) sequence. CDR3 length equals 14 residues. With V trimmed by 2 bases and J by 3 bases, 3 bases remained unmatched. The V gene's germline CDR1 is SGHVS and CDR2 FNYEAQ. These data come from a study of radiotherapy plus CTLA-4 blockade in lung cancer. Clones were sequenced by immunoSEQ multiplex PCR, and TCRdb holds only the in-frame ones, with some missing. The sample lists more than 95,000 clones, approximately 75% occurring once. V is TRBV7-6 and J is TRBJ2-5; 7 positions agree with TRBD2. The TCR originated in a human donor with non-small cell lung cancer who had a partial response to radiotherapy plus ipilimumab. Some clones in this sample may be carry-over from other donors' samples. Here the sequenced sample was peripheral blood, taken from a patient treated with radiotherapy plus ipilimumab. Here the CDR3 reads CASSLYRGEETQYF. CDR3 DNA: TGTGCCAGCAGCTTATATCGGGGGGAAGAGACCCAGTACTTC.